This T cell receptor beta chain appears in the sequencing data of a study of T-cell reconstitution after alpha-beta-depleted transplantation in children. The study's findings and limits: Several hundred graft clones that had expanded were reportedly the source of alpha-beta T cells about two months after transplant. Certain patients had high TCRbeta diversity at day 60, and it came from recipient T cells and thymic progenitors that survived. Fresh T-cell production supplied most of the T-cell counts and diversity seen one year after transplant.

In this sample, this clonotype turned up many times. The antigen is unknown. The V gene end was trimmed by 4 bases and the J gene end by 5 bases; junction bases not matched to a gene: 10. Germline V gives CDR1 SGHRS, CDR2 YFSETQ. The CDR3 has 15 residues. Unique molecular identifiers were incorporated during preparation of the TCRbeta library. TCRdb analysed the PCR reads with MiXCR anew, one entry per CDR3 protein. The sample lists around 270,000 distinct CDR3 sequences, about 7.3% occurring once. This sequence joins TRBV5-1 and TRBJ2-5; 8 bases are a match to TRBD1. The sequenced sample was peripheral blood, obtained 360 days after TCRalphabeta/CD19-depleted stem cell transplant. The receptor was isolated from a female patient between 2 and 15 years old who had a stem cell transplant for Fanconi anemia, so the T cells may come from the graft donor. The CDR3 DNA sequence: TGCGCCAGCAGCCTTGGACAGGGTCCTGGGGAGACCCAGTACTTC. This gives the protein CASSLGQGPGETQYF.